A selection of T cell receptor beta chains follows, all from one sample in a study of blood T cells in healthy people across ages. TCRdb itself ran the 5' RACE reads through MiXCR, one entry per CDR3 protein. The profile shows approximately 820,000 distinct CDR3 sequences, more than 40% of them singletons. The sample taken for sequencing was blood. These receptors were taken from a man in his 60s in good health. The CDR3 runs from the conserved cysteine through the conserved F or W. D genes are given only for firm matches. A row's size may be missing; if present it is once, few, many or a size class.

-,TRBV5-6,TRBJ2-3,-,CASSTIVGVRTDTQYF,TGTGCCAGCAGCACTATTGTTGGGGTCCGCACAGATACGCAGTATTTT
-,TRBV29-1,TRBJ2-7,many,CSVEGSSYYEQYF,TGCAGCGTTGAAGGTAGTTCTTACTACGAGCAGTACTTC
-,TRBV5-6,TRBJ1-4,few,CASSGGRQDISTNEKLFF,TGTGCCAGCAGCGGAGGACGACAGGATATTTCAACTAATGAAAAGCTGTTTTTT
TRBD2,TRBV9,TRBJ2-7,-,CASSPRTRADSEQYF,TGCGCCAGCAGCCCTAGGACTAGGGCGGACTCCGAGCAGTACTTC
TRBD2,TRBV7-3,TRBJ2-4,-,CASSLMARAGEQYF,TGTGCCAGCAGCTTAATGGCCAGGGCGGGGGAGCAGTACTTC
-,TRBV5-1,TRBJ1-1,few,CASSFGQRNTEAFF,TGCGCCAGCAGCTTCGGACAACGGAACACTGAAGCTTTCTTT
TRBD2,TRBV4-3,TRBJ2-5,-,CASSQDYERGGVETQYF,TGCGCCAGCAGCCAAGATTATGAGCGGGGGGGTGTCGAGACCCAGTACTTC
-,TRBV25-1,TRBJ1-4,few,CASSETGGAFEKLFF,TGTGCCAGCAGTGAGACGGGGGGCGCGTTTGAAAAACTGTTTTTT
-,TRBV9,TRBJ1-6,-,CASSPLPVSGPSYNSPLHF,TGTGCCAGCAGCCCTCTTCCCGTTTCAGGACCCTCCTATAATTCACCCCTCCACTTT
-,TRBV9,TRBJ1-5,-,CASSVEPSNQPQHF,TGTGCCAGCAGCGTAGAACCGAGCAATCAGCCCCAGCATTTT
-,TRBV24-1,TRBJ2-1,many,CATSDLIATANNNEQFF,TGTGCCACCAGTGATTTGATCGCGACAGCGAACAACAATGAGCAGTTCTTC
TRBD1,TRBV2,TRBJ1-6,many,CASSGTGYNSPLHF,TGTGCCAGCTCCGGGACAGGCTATAATTCACCCCTCCACTTT
-,TRBV15,TRBJ1-2,-,CATSRRVADYGYTF,TGTGCCACCAGCAGGAGGGTGGCGGACTATGGCTACACCTTC
TRBD1,TRBV10-3,TRBJ2-5,many,CATGGTDSSETQYF,TGTGCCACCGGTGGGACAGACTCTTCAGAGACCCAGTACTTC
-,TRBV6-2/TRBV6-3,TRBJ2-5,-,CASSYSTWRIGHKKETQYF,TGTGCCAGCAGTTACTCGACCTGGAGAATTGGACATAAGAAAGAGACCCAGTACTTC
TRBD1,TRBV2,TRBJ2-3,-,CASSRTGGTQYF,TGTGCCAGCAGCCGTACAGGGGGTACGCAGTATTTT
TRBD2,TRBV9,TRBJ2-1,-,CASSVTSGGPYNEQFF,TGTGCCAGCAGCGTTACTAGCGGGGGCCCCTACAATGAGCAGTTCTTC
-,TRBV4-1,TRBJ2-3,-,CASSQDRISTDTQYF,TGCGCCAGCAGCCAAGATCGGATTAGCACAGATACGCAGTATTTT
TRBD2,TRBV13,TRBJ2-4,-,CASSALSAGGPLAKNIQYF,TGTGCCAGCAGCGCGCTGAGCGCGGGGGGGCCCTTAGCCAAAAACATTCAGTACTTC
-,TRBV28,TRBJ2-3,-,CASRSSRVTDTQYF,TGTGCCAGCAGATCTTCCAGAGTCACAGATACGCAGTATTTT
-,TRBV28,TRBJ2-6,-,CASSKRARESGANVLTF,TGTGCCAGCTCTAAACGGGCAAGGGAATCTGGGGCCAACGTCCTGACTTTC
TRBD1,TRBV20-1,TRBJ1-4,-,CSAGRWTGGNEKLFF,TGCAGTGCTGGCAGGTGGACAGGGGGTAATGAAAAACTGTTTTTT
TRBD2,TRBV3-1,TRBJ2-5,few,CASSQSGTSGSQTQYF,TGTGCCAGCAGCCAATCCGGGACTAGCGGGTCACAGACCCAGTACTTC
-,TRBV20-1,TRBJ1-2,few,CSARVGGALSYTF,TGCAGTGCTAGAGTGGGGGGGGCGCTTAGCTACACCTTC
-,TRBV12-3/TRBV12-4,TRBJ2-5,many,CASSLVQGGETQYF,TGTGCCAGCAGTTTAGTACAGGGTGGGGAGACCCAGTACTTC
-,TRBV12-3/TRBV12-4,TRBJ1-2,-,CASTATDHYGYTF,TGTGCCAGCACTGCGACAGACCACTATGGCTACACCTTC
-,TRBV7-2,TRBJ2-5,-,CASSPGLALETQYF,TGTGCCAGCAGCCCAGGGCTAGCGTTGGAGACCCAGTACTTC
TRBD2,TRBV4-1,TRBJ2-3,-,CASSPAGGSGTDTQYF,TGCGCCAGCAGCCCTGCGGGGGGATCTGGCACAGATACGCAGTATTTT
-,TRBV29-1,TRBJ2-5,-,CSVPRSRKETQYF,TGCAGCGTGCCTCGATCCAGAAAAGAGACCCAGTACTTC
TRBD2,TRBV6-1,TRBJ2-7,-,CASTPSGEAYNEQYF,TGTGCCAGCACGCCTAGCGGGGAGGCCTACAATGAGCAGTACTTC
-,TRBV9,TRBJ1-3,-,CASSVTLHGTSSGNTIYF,TGTGCCAGCAGCGTGACTCTACATGGGACATCCTCTGGAAACACCATATATTTT
TRBD2,TRBV27,TRBJ2-5,-,CASSWRGGYQETQYF,TGTGCCAGCAGTTGGCGGGGGGGGTACCAAGAGACCCAGTACTTC
-,TRBV6-5,TRBJ2-7,-,CASMEGALPYEQYF,TGTGCCAGCATGGAGGGCGCCCTACCCTACGAGCAGTACTTC
-,TRBV5-1,TRBJ2-5,-,CASSLSTEGETQYF,TGCGCCAGCAGCTTGTCTACGGAGGGAGAGACCCAGTACTTC
-,TRBV9,TRBJ2-7,-,CANSGGGRIRGEQYF,TGTGCCAACAGCGGAGGAGGACGGATCCGGGGCGAGCAGTACTTC
-,TRBV20-1,TRBJ2-7,-,CSARGDIRGTYEQYF,TGCAGTGCTAGAGGGGATATAAGGGGGACCTACGAGCAGTACTTC
-,TRBV24-1,TRBJ1-1,-,CATSDDGANTEAFF,TGTGCCACCAGTGATGACGGGGCAAACACTGAAGCTTTCTTT
-,TRBV11-3,TRBJ2-5,many,CASSLGGGKTQYF,TGTGCCAGCTCTCTCGGGGGCGGAAAGACCCAGTACTTC
-,TRBV5-4,TRBJ2-6,once,CASSLQQGRAGANVLTF,TGTGCCAGCAGCTTGCAACAGGGACGGGCTGGGGCCAACGTCCTGACTTTC
TRBD2,TRBV20-1,TRBJ2-7,-,CSASDMRGGLHEQYF,TGCAGTGCTAGTGACATGCGGGGGGGCCTCCACGAGCAGTACTTC
-,TRBV5-1,TRBJ2-1,once,CASNLGGGYNEQFF,TGCGCCAGCAACTTAGGTGGGGGCTACAATGAGCAGTTCTTC
-,TRBV20-1,TRBJ2-7,-,CSAITQGKAGEQYF,TGCAGTGCTATAACACAGGGAAAGGCGGGCGAGCAGTACTTC
TRBD1,TRBV7-2,TRBJ2-7,-,CASSSQSGTVSYEQYF,TGTGCCAGCAGCTCCCAGTCCGGGACAGTATCCTACGAGCAGTACTTC
-,TRBV25-1,TRBJ2-3,once,CASSEFRTDTQYF,TGTGCCAGCAGTGAATTTCGCACAGATACGCAGTATTTT